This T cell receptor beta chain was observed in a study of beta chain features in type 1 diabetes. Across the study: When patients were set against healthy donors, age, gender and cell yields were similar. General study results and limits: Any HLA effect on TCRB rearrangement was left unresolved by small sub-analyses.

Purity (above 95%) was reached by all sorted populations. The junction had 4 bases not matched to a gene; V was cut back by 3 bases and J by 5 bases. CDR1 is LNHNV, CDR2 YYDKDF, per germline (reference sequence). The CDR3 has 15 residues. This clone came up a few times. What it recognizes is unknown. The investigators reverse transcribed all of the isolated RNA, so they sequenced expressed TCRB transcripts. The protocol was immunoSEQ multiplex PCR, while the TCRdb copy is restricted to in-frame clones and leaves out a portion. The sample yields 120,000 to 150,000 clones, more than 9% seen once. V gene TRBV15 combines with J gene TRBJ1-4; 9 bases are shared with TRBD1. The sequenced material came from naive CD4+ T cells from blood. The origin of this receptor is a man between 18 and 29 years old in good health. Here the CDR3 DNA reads TGTGCCACCAGCAGTGAAGGACAGGGGAATGAAAAACTGTTTTTT. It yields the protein CATSSEGQGNEKLFF.